The 3 T cell receptor beta chains reported below all come from one sample, sequenced in a study of CD8+ T cells in alopecia areata. Extracted RNA was reverse transcribed, and the resulting cDNA served as sequencing template. The assay was immunoSEQ multiplex PCR, and TCRdb's table has in-frame clones only and misses some. The table shows roughly 250,000 clones, with around 67% occurring only once. The sample was CD4+ T cells sorted from blood, taken at week 0. All receptors come from a human donor with alopecia areata.

This clone was observed a few times. The chain has TRBV7-9 and TRBJ2-5; possible D gene TRBD2, 6 bases. The V gene's germline CDR1 is SEHNR and CDR2 FQNEAQ (reference sequence). The CDR3 has 13 amino acids. The V gene lost 5 bases and the J gene lost 4 bases, with 11 bases spanning the gap. CDR3 sequence reads: CASSTAGSETQYF. The CDR3, as DNA: TGTGCCAGCAGCACCGCGGGATCAGAGACCCAGTACTTC. Combining the CDR3 with reference TRBV7-9 and TRBJ2-5 gives the whole variable domain DTGVSQNPRHKITKRGQNVTFRCDPISEHNRLYWYRQTLGQGPEFLTYFQNEAQLEKSRLLSDRFSAERPKGSFSTLEIQRTEQGDSAMYLCASSTAGSETQYFGPGTRLLVL.

The rearrangement links TRBV4-1 to TRBJ2-2, with D hard to call. Trimming left V 9 bases short and J 4 bases short, with 9 bases between. Germline-derived CDR1 and CDR2 are MGHRA and YSYEKL. The CDR3 is 12 residues long. The CDR3 DNA reads as TGCGCCAGAAAGGACGGCACCGGGGAGCTGTTTTTT. Translated: CARKDGTGELFF.

The chain joins TRBV14 to TRBJ2-2; no clear D gene. Per the germline V gene, CDR1 is SGHDN and CDR2 is FVKESK. V dropped 6 bases and J dropped 5 bases, with 10 bases sitting between them. This CDR3 has 13 residues. CDR3 residues: CASSLDFTGELFF. The DNA of the CDR3 is TGTGCCAGCAGTCTTGACTTTACCGGGGAGCTGTTTTTT.